These T cell receptor beta chains were read from a single sample in a study of T cell clones after liver transplantation. The protocol was immunoSEQ multiplex PCR, while the TCRdb copy is restricted to in-frame clones and leaves out a portion. The data show tens of thousands of clones, about four fifths seen once. Sample: CD8+ T cells from blood, taken around 54 months after liver transplant. These receptors came from a human patient who received a liver transplant. The T cells may come from the graft donor. CDR3s include the opening cysteine and the closing phenylalanine or tryptophan. D genes are given only for firm matches. Where a row states a size, it is once, few, many or the class of an expanded clone; other rows omit it.

CASRSTGELFF	TGTGCCAGCAGGTCCACCGGGGAGCTGTTTTTT	TRBJ2-2	.	TRBV6-5	once
CASSPALNPLYEQYF	TGTGCCAGCAGCCCGGCGCTTAATCCCCTATACGAGCAGTACTTC	TRBJ2-7	.	TRBV14	.
CASSPGIDTGELFF	TGCGCCAGCAGTCCAGGGATCGATACCGGGGAGCTGTTTTTT	TRBJ2-2	.	TRBV5-1	.
CAISEAGNEQFF	TGTGCCATCAGTGAGGCGGGCAATGAGCAGTTCTTC	TRBJ2-1	.	TRBV10-3	.
CASSARLAGLTDTQYF	TGTGCCAGCAGCGCTAGACTAGCGGGCCTCACAGATACGCAGTATTTT	TRBJ2-3	TRBD2	TRBV7-2	.
CASSWGAGNTIYF	TGTGCCAGCAGTTGGGGGGCTGGAAACACCATATATTTT	TRBJ1-3	.	TRBV28	.
CASSLGQSSYEQYF	TGTGCCAGCAGCCTCGGACAGAGCTCCTACGAGCAGTACTTC	TRBJ2-7	.	TRBV7-9	.
CSVLGVETEAFF	TGCAGCGTTCTAGGGGTTGAAACTGAAGCTTTCTTT	TRBJ1-1	.	TRBV29-1	.
CASKGWGTGGYEQYF	TGTGCCAGCAAAGGATGGGGGACAGGGGGCTACGAGCAGTACTTC	TRBJ2-7	TRBD1	TRBV25-1	.
CASSTSYGYTF	TGTGCCAGCAGCACATCCTATGGCTACACCTTC	TRBJ1-2	.	TRBV11-2	.
CASSQELGLLNYEQYF	TGCGCCAGCAGCCAAGAATTGGGACTTTTAAACTACGAGCAGTACTTC	TRBJ2-7	.	TRBV4-1	.
CAIYPGTNTEAFF	TGTGCCATCTATCCAGGTACGAACACTGAAGCTTTCTTT	TRBJ1-1	.	TRBV6-1	.
CASQEGHNPYGYTF	TGTGCCAGCCAGGAGGGGCACAACCCCTATGGCTACACCTTC	TRBJ1-2	.	TRBV7-9	.
CASSLILGGSEQYF	TGTGCCAGCAGCTTAATTCTCGGGGGATCCGAGCAGTACTTC	TRBJ2-7	.	TRBV7-2	.
CASSSVTSGGYNEQFF	TGTGCCAGCAGTAGTGTGACTAGCGGGGGCTACAATGAGCAGTTCTTC	TRBJ2-1	TRBD2	TRBV28	.
CASSFSGGVSYEQYF	TGTGCCAGCAGCTTCAGCGGGGGGGTATCATACGAGCAGTACTTC	TRBJ2-7	TRBD2	TRBV11-2	few
CASSLAGGQPVTDTQYF	TGTGCCAGCAGTCTAGCGGGGGGGCAACCGGTCACAGATACGCAGTATTTT	TRBJ2-3	TRBD2	TRBV2	once
CASSFITYEQYF	TGTGCCAGCAGCTTCATAACCTACGAGCAGTACTTC	TRBJ2-7	.	TRBV5-5	once
CASSLLNTEAFF	TGTGCCAGCAGCTTATTGAACACTGAAGCTTTCTTT	TRBJ1-1	.	TRBV11-1	.
CASSYPPIYEQYF	TGTGCCAGCAGCTACCCCCCAATCTACGAGCAGTACTTC	TRBJ2-7	.	TRBV11-2	.
CASSLSISGANVLTF	TGTGCCAGCAGTTTATCCATATCTGGGGCCAACGTCCTGACTTTC	TRBJ2-6	.	TRBV27	.
CASSIELGLLREQYF	TGTGCCAGTAGTATCGAATTAGGACTGCTGCGGGAGCAGTACTTC	TRBJ2-7	.	TRBV19	.
CASSLAETAGELFF	TGTGCCAGCAGCTTGGCGGAGACCGCCGGGGAGCTGTTTTTT	TRBJ2-2	.	TRBV5-8	.
CAWTFPGEKLFF	TGTGCCTGGACCTTCCCGGGTGAAAAACTGTTTTTT	TRBJ1-4	.	TRBV30	once